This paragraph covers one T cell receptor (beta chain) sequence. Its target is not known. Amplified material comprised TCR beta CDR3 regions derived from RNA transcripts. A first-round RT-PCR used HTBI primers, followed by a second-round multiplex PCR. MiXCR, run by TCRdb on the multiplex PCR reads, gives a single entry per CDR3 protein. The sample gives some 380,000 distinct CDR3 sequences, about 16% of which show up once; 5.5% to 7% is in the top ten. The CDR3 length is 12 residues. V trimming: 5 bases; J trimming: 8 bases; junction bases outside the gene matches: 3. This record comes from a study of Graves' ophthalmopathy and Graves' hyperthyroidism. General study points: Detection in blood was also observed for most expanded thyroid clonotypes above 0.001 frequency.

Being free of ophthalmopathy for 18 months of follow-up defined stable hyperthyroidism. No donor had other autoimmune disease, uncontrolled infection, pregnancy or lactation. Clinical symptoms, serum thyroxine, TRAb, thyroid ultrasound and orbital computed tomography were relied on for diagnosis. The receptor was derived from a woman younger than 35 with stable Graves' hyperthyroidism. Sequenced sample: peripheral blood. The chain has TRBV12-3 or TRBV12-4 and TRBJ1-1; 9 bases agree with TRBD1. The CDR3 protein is CASSGQGKEAFF. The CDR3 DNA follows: TGTGCCAGCAGTGGACAGGGGAAGGAAGCTTTCTTT.